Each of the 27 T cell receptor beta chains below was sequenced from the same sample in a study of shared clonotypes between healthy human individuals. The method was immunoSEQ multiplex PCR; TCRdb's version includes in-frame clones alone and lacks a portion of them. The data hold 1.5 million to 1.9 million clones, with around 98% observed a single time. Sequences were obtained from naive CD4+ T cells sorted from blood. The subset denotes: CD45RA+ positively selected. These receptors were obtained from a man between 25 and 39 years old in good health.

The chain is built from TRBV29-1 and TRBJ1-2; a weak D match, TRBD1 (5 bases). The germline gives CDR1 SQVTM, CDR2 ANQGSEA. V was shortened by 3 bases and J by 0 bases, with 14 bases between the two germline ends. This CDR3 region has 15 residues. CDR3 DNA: TGCAGCGTTGATCTGGGCAGGGTGTCTAACTATGGCTACACCTTC. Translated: CSVDLGRVSNYGYTF.

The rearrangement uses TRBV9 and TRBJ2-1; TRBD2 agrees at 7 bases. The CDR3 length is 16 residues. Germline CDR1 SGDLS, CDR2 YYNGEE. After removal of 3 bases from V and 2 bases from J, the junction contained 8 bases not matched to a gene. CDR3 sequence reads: CASSAVLASTYNEQFF. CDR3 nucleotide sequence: TGTGCCAGCAGCGCCGTACTAGCGTCCACCTACAATGAGCAGTTCTTC.

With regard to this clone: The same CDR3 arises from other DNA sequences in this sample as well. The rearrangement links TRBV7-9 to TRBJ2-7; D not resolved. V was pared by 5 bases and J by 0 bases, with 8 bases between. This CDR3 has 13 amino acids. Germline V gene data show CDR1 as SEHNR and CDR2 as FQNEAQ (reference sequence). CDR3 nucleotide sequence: TGTGCCAGCAGCCGCGGACCCTCCTACGAGCAGTACTTC. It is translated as CASSRGPSYEQYF.

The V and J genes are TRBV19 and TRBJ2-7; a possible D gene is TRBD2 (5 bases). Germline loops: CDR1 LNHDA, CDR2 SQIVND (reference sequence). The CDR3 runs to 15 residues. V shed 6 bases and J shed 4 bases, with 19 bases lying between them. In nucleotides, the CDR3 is TGTGCCAGTAGCATTATGGACTCCCGGGGATACGAGCAGTACTTC. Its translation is CASSIMDSRGYEQYF.

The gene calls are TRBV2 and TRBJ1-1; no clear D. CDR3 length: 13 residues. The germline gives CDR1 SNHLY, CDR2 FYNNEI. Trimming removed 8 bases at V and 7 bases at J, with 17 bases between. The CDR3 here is CASGNVRPGEAFF. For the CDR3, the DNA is TGTGCCAGCGGGAACGTTAGGCCTGGTGAAGCTTTCTTT. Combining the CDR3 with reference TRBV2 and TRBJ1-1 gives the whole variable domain EPEVTQTPSHQVTQMGQEVILRCVPISNHLYFYWYRQILGQKVEFLVSFYNNEISEKSEIFDDQFSVERPDGSNFTLKIRSTKLEDSAMYFCASGNVRPGEAFFGQGTRLTVV.

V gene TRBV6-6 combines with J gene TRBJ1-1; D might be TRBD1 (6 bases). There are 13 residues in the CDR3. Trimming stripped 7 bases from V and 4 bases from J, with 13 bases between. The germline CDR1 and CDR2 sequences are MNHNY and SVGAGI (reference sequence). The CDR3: CASNARGITEAFF. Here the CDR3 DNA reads TGTGCCAGCAATGCCAGGGGTATCACTGAAGCTTTCTTT.

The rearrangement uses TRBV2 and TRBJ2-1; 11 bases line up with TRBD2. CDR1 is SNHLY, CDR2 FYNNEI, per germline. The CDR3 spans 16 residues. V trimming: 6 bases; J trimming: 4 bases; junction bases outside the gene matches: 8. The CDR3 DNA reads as TGTGCCAGCAGCCCCAAAGGGACTAGCGGTTACAATGAGCAGTTCTTC. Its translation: CASSPKGTSGYNEQFF. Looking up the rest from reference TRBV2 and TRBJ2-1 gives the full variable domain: EPEVTQTPSHQVTQMGQEVILRCVPISNHLYFYWYRQILGQKVEFLVSFYNNEISEKSEIFDDQFSVERPDGSNFTLKIRSTKLEDSAMYFCASSPKGTSGYNEQFFGPGTRLTVL.

The CDR3 here is CASSGPGLVNSHEQYF. The CDR3 DNA follows: TGCGCCAGCAGCGGACCGGGACTAGTAAATTCCCACGAGCAGTACTTC. The chain uses TRBV10-2 and TRBJ2-7; 8 nucleotides match TRBD2. Germline-derived CDR1 and CDR2 are WSHSY and SAAADI. The trim removed 6 bases at V and 5 bases at J, leaving 15 bases unmatched. The CDR3 runs 16 residues.

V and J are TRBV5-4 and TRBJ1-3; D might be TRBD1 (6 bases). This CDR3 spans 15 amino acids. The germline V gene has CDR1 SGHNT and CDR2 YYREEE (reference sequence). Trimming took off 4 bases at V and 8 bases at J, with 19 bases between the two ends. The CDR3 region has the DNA TGTGCCAGCAGCAACCCGACAGGAGTCCCCCACACCATATATTTT. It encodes CASSNPTGVPHTIYF.

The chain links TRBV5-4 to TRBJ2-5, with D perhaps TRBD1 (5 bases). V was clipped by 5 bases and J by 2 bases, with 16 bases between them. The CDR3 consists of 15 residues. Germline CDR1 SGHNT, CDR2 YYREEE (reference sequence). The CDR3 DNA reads TGTGCCAGCAGGCGTAACCAGGGCCTGCAAGAGACCCAGTACTTC. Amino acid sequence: CASRRNQGLQETQYF.

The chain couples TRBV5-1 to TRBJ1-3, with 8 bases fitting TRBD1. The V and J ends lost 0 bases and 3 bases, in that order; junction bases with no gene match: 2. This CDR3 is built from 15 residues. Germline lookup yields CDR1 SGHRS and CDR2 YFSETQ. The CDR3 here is CASSLGRGLGNTIYF. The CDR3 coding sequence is TGCGCCAGCAGCTTGGGCAGGGGGCTTGGAAACACCATATATTTT.

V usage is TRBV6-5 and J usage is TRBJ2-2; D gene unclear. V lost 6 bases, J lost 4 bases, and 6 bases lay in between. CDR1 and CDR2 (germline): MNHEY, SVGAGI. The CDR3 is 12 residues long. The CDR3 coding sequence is TGTGCCAGCAGGGTTTTCACCGGGGAGCTGTTTTTT. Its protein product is CASRVFTGELFF.

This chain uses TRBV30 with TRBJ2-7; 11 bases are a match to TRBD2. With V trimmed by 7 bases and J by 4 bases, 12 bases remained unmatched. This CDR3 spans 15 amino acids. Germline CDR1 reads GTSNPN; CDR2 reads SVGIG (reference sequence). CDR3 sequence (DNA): TGTGCCTTTGGGGCTAGCGGGAGGAGGGGTTACGAGCAGTACTTC. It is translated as CAFGASGRRGYEQYF.

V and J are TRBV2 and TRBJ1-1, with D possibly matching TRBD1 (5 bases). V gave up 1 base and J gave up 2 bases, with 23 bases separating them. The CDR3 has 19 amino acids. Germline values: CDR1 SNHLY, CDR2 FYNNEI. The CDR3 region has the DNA TGTGCCAGCAGTGAAGAAGAGGGAAAGGGGTTTATTACCAACACTGAAGCTTTCTTT. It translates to CASSEEEGKGFITNTEAFF.

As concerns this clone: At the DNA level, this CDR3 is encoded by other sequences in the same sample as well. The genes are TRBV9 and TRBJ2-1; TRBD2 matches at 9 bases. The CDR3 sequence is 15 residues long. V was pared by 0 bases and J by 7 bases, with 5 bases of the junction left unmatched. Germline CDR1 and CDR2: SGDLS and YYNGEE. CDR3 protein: CASSVGLAGTNEQFF. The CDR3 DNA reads TGTGCCAGCAGCGTAGGGCTAGCGGGAACTAATGAGCAGTTCTTC. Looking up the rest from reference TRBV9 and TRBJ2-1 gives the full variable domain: DSGVTQTPKHLITATGQRVTLRCSPRSGDLSVYWYQQSLDQGLQFLIQYYNGEERAKGNILERFSAQQFPDLHSELNLSSLELGDSALYFCASSVGLAGTNEQFFGPGTRLTVL.

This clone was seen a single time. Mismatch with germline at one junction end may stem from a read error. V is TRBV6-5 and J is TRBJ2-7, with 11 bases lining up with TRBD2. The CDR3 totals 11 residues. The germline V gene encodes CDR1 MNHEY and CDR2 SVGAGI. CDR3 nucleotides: TGTGCCAGCAGCCAGGGACTAGCGGTGGACTTC. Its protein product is CASSQGLAVDF.

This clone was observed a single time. The CDR3 DNA sequence: TGCGCCAGCAGCTGGGGGGGTGAGCAGTACTTC. Protein sequence: CASSWGGEQYF. This chain uses TRBV5-1 with TRBJ2-7; 7 bases map to TRBD2. Germline V gene sequence: CDR1 SGHRS, CDR2 YFSETQ. Trimming removed 3 bases from V and 7 bases from J; junction bases left unmatched: 1. The CDR3 has 11 residues. Variable domain in full (rest from reference TRBV5-1 and TRBJ2-7): KAGVTQTPRYLIKTRGQQVTLSCSPISGHRSVSWYQQTPGQGLQFLFEYFSETQRNKGNFPGRFSGRQFSNSRSEMNVSTLELGDSALYLCASSWGGEQYFGPGTRLTVT.

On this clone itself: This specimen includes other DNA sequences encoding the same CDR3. The CDR3 nucleotides read TGCGCCAGCAGCTTAAATGACAGGGGCGGGTATGGCTACACCTTC. Its translation is CASSLNDRGGYGYTF. The rearrangement joins TRBV5-1 to TRBJ1-2, with 8 bases matching TRBD1. The CDR3 is made up of 15 amino acids. Germline V gives CDR1 SGHRS, CDR2 YFSETQ. The J segment lost 5 bases and the V segment lost 2 bases, leaving 8 bases of the junction unmatched.

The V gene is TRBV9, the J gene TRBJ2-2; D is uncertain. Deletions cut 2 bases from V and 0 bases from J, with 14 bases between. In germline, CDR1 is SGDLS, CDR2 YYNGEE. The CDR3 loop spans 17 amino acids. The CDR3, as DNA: TGTGCCAGCAGCGTCCGTCGTTCTGGAACGAACACCGGGGAGCTGTTTTTT. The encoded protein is CASSVRRSGTNTGELFF.

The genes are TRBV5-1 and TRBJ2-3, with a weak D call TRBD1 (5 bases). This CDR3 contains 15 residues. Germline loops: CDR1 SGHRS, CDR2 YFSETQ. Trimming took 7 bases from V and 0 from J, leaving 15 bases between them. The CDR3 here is CASYPLPGSTDTQYF. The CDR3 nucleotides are TGCGCCAGCTATCCCCTACCAGGGAGCACAGATACGCAGTATTTT.

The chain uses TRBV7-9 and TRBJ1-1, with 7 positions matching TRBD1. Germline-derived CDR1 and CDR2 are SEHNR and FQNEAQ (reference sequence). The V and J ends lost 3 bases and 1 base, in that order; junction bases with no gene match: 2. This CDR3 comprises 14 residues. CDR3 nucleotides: TGTGCCAGCAGCTTCAGACAGGGGAACACTGAAGCTTTCTTT. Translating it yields CASSFRQGNTEAFF. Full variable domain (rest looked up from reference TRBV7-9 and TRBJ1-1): DTGVSQNPRHKITKRGQNVTFRCDPISEHNRLYWYRQTLGQGPEFLTYFQNEAQLEKSRLLSDRFSAERPKGSFSTLEIQRTEQGDSAMYLCASSFRQGNTEAFFGQGTRLTVV.

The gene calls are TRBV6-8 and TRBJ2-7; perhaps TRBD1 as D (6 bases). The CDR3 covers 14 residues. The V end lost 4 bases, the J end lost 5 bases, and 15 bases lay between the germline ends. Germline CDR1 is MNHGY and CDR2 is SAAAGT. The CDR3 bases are TGTGCCAGCAGTTTAAACAGGGAAGGGGACGAGCAGTACTTC. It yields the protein CASSLNREGDEQYF.

The CDR3 region is CASSPDGTRTDTQYF. CDR3 coding DNA: TGTGCCAGCTCACCAGACGGGACTCGCACAGATACGCAGTATTTT. This chain uses TRBV18 with TRBJ2-3; D is possibly TRBD2 (6 bases). This CDR3 has 15 amino acids. V gave up 2 bases and J gave up 1 base, with 10 bases separating them. CDR1 is KGHSH and CDR2 is LQKENI in the germline V gene.

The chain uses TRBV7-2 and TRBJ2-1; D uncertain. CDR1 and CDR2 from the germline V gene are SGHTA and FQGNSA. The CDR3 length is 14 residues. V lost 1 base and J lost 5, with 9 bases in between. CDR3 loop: CASSLEVTNNEQFF. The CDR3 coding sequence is TGTGCCAGCAGCTTAGAGGTTACGAACAATGAGCAGTTCTTC.

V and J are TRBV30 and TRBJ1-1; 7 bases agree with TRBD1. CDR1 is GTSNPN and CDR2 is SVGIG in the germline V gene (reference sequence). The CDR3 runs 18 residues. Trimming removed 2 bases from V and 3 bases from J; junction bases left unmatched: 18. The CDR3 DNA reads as TGTGCCTGGAGTACCACCGAGCAGGGGGAGGGTTGGGACACTGAAGCTTTCTTT. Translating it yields CAWSTTEQGEGWDTEAFF.

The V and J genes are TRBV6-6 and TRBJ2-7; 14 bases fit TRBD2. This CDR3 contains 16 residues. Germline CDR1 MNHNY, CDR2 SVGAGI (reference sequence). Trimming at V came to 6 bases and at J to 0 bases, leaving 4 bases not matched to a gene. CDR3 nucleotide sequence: TGTGCCAGCAGCCACGGACTAGCGGGAGGCTCCTACGAGCAGTACTTC. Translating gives CASSHGLAGGSYEQYF.

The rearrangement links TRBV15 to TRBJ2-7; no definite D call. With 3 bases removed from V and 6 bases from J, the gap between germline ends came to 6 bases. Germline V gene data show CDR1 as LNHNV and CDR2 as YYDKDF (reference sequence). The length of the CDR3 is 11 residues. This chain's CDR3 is CATSREGEQYF. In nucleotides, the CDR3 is TGTGCCACCAGCAGGGAAGGCGAGCAGTACTTC. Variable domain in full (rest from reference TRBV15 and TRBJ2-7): DAMVIQNPRYQVTQFGKPVTLSCSQTLNHNVMYWYQQKSSQAPKLLFHYYDKDFNNEADTPDNFQSRRPNTSFCFLDIRSPGLGDTAMYLCATSREGEQYFGPGTRLTVT.